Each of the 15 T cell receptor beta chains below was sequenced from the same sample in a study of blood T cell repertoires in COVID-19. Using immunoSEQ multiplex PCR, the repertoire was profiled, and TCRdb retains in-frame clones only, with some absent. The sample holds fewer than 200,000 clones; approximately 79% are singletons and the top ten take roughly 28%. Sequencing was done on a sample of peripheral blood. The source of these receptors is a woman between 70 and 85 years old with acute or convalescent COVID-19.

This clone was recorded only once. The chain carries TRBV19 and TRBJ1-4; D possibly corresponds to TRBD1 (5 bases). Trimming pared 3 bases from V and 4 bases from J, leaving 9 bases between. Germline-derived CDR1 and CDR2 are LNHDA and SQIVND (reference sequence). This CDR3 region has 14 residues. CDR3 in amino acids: CASSIPGLNEKLFF. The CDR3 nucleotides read TGTGCCAGTAGTATCCCAGGGCTTAATGAAAAACTGTTTTTT.

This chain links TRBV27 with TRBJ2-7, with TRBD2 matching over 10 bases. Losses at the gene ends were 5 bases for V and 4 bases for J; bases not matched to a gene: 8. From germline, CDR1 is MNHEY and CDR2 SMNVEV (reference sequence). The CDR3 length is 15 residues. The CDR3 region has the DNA TGTGCCAGCAGTCTAGATAGCGGGAGGTCTTACGAGCAGTACTTC. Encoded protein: CASSLDSGRSYEQYF.

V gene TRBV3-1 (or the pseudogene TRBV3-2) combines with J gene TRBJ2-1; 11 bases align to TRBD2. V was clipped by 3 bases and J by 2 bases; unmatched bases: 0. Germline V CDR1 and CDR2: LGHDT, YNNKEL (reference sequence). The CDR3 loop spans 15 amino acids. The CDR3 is CASSQTSGTYNEQFF. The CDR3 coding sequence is TGTGCCAGCAGCCAGACTAGCGGGACCTACAATGAGCAGTTCTTC.

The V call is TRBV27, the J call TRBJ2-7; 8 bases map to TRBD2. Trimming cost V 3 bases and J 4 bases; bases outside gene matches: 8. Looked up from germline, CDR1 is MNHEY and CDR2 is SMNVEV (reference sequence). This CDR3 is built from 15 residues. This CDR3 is CASSLGGRPGYEQYF. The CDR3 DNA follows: TGTGCCAGCAGTTTGGGCGGGAGGCCGGGGTACGAGCAGTACTTC.

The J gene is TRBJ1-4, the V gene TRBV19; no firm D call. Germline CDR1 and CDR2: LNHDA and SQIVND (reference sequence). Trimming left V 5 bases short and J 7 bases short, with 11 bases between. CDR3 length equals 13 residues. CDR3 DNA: TGTGCCAGTAGTCCGCGTCGGGGTGAAAAACTGTTTTTT. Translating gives CASSPRRGEKLFF.

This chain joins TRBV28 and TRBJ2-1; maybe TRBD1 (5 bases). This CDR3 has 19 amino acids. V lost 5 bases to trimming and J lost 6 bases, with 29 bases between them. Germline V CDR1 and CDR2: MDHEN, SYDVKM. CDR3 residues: CASSPRSDRISKKSNEQFF. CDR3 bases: TGTGCCAGCAGTCCCCGGTCCGACAGAATAAGCAAGAAGAGCAATGAGCAGTTCTTC. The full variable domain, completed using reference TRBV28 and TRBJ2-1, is DVKVTQSSRYLVKRTGEKVFLECVQDMDHENMFWYRQDPGLGLRLIYFSYDVKMKEKGDIPEGYSVSREKKERFSLILESASTNQTSMYLCASSPRSDRISKKSNEQFFGPGTRLTVL.

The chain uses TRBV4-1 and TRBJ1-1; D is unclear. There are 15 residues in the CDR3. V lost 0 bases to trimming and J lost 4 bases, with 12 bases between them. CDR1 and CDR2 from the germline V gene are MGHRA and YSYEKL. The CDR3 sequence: CASSQDNTVRTEAFF. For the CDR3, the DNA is TGCGCCAGCAGCCAAGATAACACAGTACGCACTGAAGCTTTCTTT.

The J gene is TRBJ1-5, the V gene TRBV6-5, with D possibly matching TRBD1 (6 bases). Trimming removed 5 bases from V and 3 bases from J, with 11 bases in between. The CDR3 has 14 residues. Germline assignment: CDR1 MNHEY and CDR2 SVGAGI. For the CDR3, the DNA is TGTGCCAGCAGTAAACAGGGTACCAATCAGCCCCAGCATTTT. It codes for CASSKQGTNQPQHF.

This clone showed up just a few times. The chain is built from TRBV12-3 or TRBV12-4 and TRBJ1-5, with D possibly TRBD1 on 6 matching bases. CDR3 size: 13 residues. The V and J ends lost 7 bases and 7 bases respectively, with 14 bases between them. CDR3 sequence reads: CASKQGKEQPQHF. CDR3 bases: TGTGCCAGCAAACAGGGTAAAGAACAGCCCCAGCATTTT.

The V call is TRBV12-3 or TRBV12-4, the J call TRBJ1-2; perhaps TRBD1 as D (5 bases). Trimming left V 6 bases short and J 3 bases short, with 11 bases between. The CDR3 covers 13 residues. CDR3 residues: CASSLNRYYGYTF. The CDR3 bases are TGTGCCAGCAGCTTGAACAGGTACTATGGCTACACCTTC.

Here the CDR3 DNA reads TGTGCCAGCAGCGCCAGCTCTGGGGCCAACGTCCTGACTTTC. This encodes CASSASSGANVLTF. The genes are TRBV6-5 and TRBJ2-6, with D unclear. V lost 6 bases and J 0 bases, leaving 6 bases between the germline ends. CDR1 and CDR2 from the germline V gene are MNHEY and SVGAGI. This CDR3 contains 14 residues.

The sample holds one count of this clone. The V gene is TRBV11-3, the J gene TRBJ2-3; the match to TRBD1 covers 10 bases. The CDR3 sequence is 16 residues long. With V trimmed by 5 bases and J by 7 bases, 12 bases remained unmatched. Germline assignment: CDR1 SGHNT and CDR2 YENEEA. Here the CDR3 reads CASSPRVRDRGHTQYF. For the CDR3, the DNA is TGTGCCAGCAGCCCTAGAGTCCGGGACAGGGGCCATACGCAGTATTTT.

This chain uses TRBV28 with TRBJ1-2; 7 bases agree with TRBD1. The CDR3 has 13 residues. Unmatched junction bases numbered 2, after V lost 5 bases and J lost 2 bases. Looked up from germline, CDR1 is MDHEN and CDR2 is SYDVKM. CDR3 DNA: TGTGCCAGCAGTACAGGGGTGAACTATGGCTACACCTTC. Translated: CASSTGVNYGYTF.

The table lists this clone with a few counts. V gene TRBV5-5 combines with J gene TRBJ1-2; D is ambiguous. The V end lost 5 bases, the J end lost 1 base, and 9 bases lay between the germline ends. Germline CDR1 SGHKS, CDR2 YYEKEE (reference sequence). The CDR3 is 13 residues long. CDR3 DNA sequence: TGTGCCAGCAGTGCGGGGAGTAACTATGGCTACACCTTC. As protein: CASSAGSNYGYTF.

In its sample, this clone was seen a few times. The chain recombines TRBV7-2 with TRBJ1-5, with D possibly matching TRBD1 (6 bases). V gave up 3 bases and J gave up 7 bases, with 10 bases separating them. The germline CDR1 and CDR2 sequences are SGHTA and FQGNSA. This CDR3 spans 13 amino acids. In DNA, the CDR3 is TGTGCCAGCAGCTTCGGACAGAGGCAGCCCCAGCATTTT. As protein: CASSFGQRQPQHF.